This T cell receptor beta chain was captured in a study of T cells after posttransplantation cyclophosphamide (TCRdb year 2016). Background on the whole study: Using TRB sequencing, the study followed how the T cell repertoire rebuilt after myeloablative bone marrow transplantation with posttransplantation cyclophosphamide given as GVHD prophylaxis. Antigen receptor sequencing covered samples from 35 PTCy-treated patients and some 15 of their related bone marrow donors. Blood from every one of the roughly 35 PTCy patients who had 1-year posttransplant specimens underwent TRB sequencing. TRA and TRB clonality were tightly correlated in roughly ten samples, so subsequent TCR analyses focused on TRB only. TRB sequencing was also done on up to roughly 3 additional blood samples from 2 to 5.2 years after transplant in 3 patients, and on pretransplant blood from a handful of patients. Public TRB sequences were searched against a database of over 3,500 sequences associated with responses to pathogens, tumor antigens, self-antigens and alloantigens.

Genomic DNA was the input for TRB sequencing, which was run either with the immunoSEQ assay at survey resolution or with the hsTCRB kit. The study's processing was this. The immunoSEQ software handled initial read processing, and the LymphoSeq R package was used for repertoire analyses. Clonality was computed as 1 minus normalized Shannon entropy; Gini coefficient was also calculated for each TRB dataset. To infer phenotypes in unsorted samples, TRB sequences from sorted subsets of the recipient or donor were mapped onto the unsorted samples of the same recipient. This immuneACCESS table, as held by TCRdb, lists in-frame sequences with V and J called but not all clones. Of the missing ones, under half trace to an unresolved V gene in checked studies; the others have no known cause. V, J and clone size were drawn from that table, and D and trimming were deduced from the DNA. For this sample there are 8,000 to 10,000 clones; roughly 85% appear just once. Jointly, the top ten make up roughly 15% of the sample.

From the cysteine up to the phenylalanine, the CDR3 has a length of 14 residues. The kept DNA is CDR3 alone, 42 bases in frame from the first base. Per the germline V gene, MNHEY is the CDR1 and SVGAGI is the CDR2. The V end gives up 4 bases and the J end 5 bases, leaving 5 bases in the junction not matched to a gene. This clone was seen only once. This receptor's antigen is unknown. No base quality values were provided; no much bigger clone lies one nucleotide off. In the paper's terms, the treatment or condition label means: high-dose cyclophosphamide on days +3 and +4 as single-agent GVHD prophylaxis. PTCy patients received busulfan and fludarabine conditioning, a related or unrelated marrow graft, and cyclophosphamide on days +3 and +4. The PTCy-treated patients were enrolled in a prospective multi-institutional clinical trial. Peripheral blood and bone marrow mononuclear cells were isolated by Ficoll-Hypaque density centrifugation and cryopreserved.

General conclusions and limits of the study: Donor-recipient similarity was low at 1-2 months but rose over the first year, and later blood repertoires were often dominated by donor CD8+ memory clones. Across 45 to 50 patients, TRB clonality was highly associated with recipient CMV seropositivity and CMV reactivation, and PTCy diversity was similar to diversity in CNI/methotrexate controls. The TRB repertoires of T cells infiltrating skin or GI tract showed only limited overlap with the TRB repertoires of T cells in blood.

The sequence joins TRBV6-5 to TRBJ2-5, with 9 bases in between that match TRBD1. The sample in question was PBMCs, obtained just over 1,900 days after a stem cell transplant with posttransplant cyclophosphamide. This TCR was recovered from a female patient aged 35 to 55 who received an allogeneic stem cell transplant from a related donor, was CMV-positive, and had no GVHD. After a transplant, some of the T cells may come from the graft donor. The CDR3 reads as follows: CASSWTGEAETQYF. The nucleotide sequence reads TGTGCCAGCAGTTGGACAGGGGAGGCCGAGACCCAGTACTTC.